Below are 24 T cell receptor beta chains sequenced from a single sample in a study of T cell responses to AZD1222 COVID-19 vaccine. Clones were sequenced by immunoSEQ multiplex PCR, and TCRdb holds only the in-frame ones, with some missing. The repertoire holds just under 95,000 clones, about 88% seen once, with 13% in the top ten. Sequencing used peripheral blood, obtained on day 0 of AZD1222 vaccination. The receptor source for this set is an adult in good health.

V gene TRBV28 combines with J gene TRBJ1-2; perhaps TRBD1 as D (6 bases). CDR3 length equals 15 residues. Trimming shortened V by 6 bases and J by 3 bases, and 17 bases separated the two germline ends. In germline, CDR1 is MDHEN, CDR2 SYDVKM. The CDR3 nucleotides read TGTGCCAGCAGCCACGCAAGGGGGAGCGACTATGGCTACACCTTC. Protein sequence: CASSHARGSDYGYTF.

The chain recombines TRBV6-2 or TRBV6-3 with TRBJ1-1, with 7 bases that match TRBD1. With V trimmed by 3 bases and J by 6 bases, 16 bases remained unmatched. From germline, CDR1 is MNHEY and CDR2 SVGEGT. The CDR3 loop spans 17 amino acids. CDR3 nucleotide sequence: TGTGCCAGCAGTTATCTCCGAGACCCCGACAGGGACCCTGAAGCTTTCTTT. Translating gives CASSYLRDPDRDPEAFF.

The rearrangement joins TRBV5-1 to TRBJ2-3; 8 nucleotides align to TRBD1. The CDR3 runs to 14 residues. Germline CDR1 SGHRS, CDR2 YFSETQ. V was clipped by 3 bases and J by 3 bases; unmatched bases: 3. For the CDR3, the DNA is TGCGCCAGCAGCTCGGGACAGGAGACAGATACGCAGTATTTT. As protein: CASSSGQETDTQYF.

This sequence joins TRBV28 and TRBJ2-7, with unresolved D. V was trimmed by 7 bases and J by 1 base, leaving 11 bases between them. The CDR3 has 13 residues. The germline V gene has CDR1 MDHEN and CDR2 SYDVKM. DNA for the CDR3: TGTGCCAGCATTGATGGATCGTCCTACGAGCAGTACTTC. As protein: CASIDGSSYEQYF.

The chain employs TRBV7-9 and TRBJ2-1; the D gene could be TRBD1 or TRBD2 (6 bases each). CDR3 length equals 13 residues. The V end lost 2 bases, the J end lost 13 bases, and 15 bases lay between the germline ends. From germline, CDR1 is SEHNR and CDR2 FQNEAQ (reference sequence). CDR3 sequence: CASSLLPEGEQFF. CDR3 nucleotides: TGTGCCAGCAGCTTATTACCGGAGGGGGAACAGTTCTTC.

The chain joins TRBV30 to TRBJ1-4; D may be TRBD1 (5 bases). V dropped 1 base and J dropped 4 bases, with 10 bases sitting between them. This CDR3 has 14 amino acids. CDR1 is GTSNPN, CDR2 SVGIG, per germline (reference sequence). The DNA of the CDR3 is TGTGCCTGGAGTGCGCCGGGGGTTAATGAAAAACTGTTTTTT. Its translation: CAWSAPGVNEKLFF.

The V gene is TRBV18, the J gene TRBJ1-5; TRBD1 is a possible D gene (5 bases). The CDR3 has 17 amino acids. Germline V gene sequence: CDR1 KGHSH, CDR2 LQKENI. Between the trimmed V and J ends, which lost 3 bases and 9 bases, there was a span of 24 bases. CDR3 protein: CASSPGQGDRRVLPQHF. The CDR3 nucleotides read TGTGCCAGCTCACCCGGGCAGGGTGATCGACGAGTTTTGCCCCAGCATTTT.

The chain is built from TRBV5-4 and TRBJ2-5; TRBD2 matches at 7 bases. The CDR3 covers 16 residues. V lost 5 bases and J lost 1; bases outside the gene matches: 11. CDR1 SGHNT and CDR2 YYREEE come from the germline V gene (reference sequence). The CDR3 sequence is CASRRGAGVIQETQYF. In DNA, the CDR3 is TGTGCCAGCAGAAGGGGCGCGGGGGTCATCCAAGAGACCCAGTACTTC.

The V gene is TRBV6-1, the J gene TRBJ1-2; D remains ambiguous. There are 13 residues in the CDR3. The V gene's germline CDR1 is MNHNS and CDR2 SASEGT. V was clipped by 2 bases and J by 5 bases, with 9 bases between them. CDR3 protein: CASSETGFYGYTF. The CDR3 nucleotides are TGTGCCAGCAGTGAAACCGGTTTTTATGGCTACACCTTC.

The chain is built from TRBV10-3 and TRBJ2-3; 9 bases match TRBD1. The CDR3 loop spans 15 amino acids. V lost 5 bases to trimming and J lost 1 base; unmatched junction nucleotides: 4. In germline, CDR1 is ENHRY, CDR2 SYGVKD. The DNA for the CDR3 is TGTGCCATCAGTAGGACAGGGGTTGGCACAGATACGCAGTATTTT. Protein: CAISRTGVGTDTQYF.

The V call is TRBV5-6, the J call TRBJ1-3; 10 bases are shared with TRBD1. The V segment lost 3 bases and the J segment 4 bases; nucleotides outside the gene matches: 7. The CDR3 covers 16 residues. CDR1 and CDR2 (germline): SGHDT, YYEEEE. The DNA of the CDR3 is TGTGCCAGCAGCTCCCGAGGGACAGGGGACGGAAACACCATATATTTT. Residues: CASSSRGTGDGNTIYF.

The CDR3 loop reads CASSLGPGTQETQYF. The CDR3 region has the DNA TGTGCCAGCAGCTTAGGGCCCGGCACACAAGAGACCCAGTACTTC. This rearrangement joins TRBV11-3 to TRBJ2-5; the D is unclear. Germline-derived CDR1 and CDR2 are SGHNT and YENEEA. This CDR3 is built from 15 residues. Trimming pared 1 base from V and 2 bases from J, leaving 11 bases between.

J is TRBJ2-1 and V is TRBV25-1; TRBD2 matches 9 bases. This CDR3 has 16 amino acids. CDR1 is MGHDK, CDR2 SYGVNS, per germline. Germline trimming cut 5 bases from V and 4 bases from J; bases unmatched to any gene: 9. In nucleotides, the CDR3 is TGTGCCAGCAGTCCCATCTCTAGCGGGATTTACAATGAGCAGTTCTTC. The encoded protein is CASSPISSGIYNEQFF.

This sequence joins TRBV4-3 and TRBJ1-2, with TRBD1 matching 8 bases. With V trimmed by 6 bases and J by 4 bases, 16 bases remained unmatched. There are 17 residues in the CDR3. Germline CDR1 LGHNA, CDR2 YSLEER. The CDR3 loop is CASSLALAGGAIYGYTF. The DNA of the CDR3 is TGCGCCAGCAGTCTCGCCCTGGCAGGGGGCGCGATCTATGGCTACACCTTC.

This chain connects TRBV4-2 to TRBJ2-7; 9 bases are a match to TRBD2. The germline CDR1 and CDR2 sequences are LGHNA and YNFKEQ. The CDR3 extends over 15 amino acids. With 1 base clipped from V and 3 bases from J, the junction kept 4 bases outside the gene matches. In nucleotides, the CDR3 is TGTGCCAGCAGCCAAGGAGTAGCGGGGGACTACGAGCAGTACTTC. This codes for CASSQGVAGDYEQYF.

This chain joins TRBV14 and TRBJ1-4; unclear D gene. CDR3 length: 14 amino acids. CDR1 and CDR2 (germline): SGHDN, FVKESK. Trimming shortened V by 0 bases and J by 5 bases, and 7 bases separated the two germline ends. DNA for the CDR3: TGTGCCAGCAGCCAAGAAGGGAGGAATGAAAAACTGTTTTTT. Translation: CASSQEGRNEKLFF.

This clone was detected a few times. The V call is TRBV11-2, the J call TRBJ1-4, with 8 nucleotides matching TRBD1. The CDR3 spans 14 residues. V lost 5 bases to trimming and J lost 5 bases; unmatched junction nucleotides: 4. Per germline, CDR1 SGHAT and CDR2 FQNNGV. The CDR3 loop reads CASSVDRGNEKLFF. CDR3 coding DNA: TGTGCCAGCAGCGTTGACAGGGGAAATGAAAAACTGTTTTTT.

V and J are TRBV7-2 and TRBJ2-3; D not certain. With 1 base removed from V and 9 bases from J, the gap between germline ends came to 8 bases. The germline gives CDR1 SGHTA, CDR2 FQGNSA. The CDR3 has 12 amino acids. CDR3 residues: CASSLEERTQYF. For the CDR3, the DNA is TGTGCCAGCAGCTTAGAGGAGCGCACGCAGTATTTT.

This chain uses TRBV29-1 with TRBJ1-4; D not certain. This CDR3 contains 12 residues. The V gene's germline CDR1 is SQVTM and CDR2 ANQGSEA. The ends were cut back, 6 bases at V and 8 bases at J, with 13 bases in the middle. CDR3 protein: CSVLTNGEKLFF. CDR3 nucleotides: TGCAGCGTGCTCACTAACGGCGAAAAACTGTTTTTT.

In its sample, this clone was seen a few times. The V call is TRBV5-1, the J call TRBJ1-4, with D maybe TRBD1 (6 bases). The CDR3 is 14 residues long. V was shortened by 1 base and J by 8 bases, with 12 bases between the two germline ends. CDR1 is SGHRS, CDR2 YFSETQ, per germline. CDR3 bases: TGCGCCAGCAGCTTGACAGGGATGCGAGAAAAACTGTTTTTT. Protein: CASSLTGMREKLFF.

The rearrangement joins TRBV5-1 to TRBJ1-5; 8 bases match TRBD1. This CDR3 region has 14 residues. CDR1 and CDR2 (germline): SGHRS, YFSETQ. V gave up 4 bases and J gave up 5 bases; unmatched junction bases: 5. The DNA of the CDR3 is TGCGCCAGCAGCCCGACAGGGGACGATCAGCCCCAGCATTTT. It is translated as CASSPTGDDQPQHF.

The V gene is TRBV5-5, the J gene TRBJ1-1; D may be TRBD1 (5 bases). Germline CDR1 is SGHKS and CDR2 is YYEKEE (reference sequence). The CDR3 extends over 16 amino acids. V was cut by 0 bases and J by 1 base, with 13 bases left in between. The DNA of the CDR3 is TGTGCCAGCAGCTTGGAATTCACGGGGACGAACACTGAAGCTTTCTTT. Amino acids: CASSLEFTGTNTEAFF.

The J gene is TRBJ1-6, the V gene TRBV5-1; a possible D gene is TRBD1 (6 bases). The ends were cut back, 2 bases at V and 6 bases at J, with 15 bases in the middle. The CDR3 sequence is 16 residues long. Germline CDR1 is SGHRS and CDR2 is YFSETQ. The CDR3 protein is CASSFVARGFNSPLHF. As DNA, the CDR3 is TGCGCCAGCAGCTTCGTGGCAAGGGGGTTTAATTCACCCCTCCACTTT.

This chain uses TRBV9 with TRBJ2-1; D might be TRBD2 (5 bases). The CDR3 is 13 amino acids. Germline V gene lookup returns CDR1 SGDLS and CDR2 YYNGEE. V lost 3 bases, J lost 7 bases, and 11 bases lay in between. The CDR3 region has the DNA TGTGCCAGCAGCGGTCTAGCTTTGAATGAGCAGTTCTTC. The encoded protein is CASSGLALNEQFF. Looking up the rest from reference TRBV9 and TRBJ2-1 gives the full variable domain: DSGVTQTPKHLITATGQRVTLRCSPRSGDLSVYWYQQSLDQGLQFLIQYYNGEERAKGNILERFSAQQFPDLHSELNLSSLELGDSALYFCASSGLALNEQFFGPGTRLTVL.